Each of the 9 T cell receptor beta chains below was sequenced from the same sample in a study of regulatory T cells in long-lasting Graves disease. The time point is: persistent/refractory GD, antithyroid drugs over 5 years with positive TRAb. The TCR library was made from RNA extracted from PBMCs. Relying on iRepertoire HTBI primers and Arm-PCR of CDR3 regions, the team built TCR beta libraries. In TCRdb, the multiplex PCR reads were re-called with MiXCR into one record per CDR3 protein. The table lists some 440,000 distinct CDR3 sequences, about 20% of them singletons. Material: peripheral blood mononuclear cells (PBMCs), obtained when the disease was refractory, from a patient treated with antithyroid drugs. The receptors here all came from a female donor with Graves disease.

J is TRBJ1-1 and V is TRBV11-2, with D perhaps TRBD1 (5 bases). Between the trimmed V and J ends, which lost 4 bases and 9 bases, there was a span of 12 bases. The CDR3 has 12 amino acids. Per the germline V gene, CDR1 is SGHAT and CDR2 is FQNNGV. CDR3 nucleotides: TGTGCCAGCAGCTCCCAGGGTTTGCAAGCTTTCTTT. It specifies CASSSQGLQAFF. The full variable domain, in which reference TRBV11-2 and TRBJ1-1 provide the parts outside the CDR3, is EAGVAQSPRYKIIEKRQSVAFWCNPISGHATLYWYQQILGQGPKLLIQFQNNGVVDDSQLPKDRFSAERLKGVDSTLKIQPAKLEDSAVYLCASSSQGLQAFFGQGTRLTVV.

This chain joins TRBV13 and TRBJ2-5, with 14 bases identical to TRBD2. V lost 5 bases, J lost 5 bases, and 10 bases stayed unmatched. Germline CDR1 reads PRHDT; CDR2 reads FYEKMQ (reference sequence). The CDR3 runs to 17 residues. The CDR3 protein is CASSLRLAGGPRETQYF. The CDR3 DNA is TGTGCCAGCAGCCTCCGACTAGCGGGAGGGCCCCGGGAGACCCAGTACTTC.

The CDR3 sequence: CASSPVPGPNTEAFF. CDR3 sequence (DNA): TGCGCCAGCAGTCCCGTACCAGGGCCGAACACTGAAGCTTTCTTT. The rearrangement links TRBV5-1 to TRBJ1-1; TRBD1 might be the D (5 bases). The CDR3 sequence is 15 residues long. Between the trimmed V and J ends, which lost 5 bases and 1 base, there was a span of 15 bases. Germline CDR1 and CDR2: SGHRS and YFSETQ.

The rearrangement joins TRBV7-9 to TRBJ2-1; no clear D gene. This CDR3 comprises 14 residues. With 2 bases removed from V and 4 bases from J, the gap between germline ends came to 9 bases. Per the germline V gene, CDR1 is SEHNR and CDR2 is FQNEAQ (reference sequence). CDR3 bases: TGTGCCAGCAGCTTAATTGGACCATACAATGAGCAGTTCTTC. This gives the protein CASSLIGPYNEQFF.

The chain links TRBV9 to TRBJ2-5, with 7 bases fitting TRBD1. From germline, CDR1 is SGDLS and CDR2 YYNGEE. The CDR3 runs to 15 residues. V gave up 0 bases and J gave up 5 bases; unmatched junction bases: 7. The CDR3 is CASSVEGALGETQYF. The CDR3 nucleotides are TGTGCCAGCAGCGTAGAGGGGGCGCTCGGGGAGACCCAGTACTTC.

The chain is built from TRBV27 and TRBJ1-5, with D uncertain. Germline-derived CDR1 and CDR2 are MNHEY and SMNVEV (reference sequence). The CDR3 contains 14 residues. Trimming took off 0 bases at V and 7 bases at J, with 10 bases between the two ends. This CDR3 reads CASSLSQKTQPQHF. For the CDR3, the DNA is TGTGCCAGCAGTTTATCTCAGAAAACCCAGCCCCAGCATTTT.

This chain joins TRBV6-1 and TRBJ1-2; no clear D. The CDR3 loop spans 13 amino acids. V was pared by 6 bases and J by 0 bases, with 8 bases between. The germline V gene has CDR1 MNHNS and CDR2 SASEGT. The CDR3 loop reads CASRGPPNYGYTF. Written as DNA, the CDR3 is TGTGCCAGCAGGGGTCCACCTAACTATGGCTACACCTTC.

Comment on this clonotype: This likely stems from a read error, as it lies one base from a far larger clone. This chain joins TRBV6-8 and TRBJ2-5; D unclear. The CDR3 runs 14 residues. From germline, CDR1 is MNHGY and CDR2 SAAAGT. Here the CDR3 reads CTSSLHTEVGTQYF. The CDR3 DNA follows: TGTACCAGCAGTCTCCACACAGAGGTTGGGACCCAGTACTTC.

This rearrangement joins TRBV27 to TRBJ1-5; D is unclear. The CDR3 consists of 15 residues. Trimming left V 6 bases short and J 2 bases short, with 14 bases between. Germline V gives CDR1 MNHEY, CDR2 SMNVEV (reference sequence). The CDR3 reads CASSPGVNRNQPQHF. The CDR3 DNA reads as TGTGCCAGCAGCCCCGGTGTCAACCGCAATCAGCCCCAGCATTTT.